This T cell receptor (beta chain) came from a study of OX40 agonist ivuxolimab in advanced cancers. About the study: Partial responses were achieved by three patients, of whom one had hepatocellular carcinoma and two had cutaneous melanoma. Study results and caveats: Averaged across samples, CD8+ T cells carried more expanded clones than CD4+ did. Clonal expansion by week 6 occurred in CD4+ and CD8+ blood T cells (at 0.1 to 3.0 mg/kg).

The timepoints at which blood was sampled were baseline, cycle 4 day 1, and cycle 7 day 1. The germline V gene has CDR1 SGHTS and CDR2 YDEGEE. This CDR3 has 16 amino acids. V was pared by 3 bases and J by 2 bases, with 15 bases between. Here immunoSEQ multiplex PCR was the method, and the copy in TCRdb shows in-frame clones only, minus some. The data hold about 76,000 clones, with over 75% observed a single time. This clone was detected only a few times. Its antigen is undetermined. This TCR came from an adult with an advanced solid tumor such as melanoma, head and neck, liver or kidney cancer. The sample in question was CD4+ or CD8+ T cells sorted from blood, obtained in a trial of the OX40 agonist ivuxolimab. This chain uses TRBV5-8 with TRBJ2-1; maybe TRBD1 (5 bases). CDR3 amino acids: CASSSAGLFTYNEQFF. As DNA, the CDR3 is TGTGCCAGCAGCTCAGCAGGGTTGTTCACCTACAATGAGCAGTTCTTC.